The following is a TCR beta chain sequence with its context. Its matching antigen is unknown. Per germline, CDR1 SGHTA and CDR2 FQGNSA. The ends were cut back, 4 bases at V and 7 bases at J, with 16 bases in the middle. The CDR3 totals 14 residues. This sample was included in a study of blood T cells in healthy people across ages. Findings of the study overall: Higher diversity, along with more naive CD4+ cells, distinguished long-lived donors from aged donors.

Alongside a J-beta primer mix, a sample-barcoded 5' primer served in a second PCR lasting about 7 to 11 cycles. MiXCR, run by TCRdb on the 5' RACE reads, gives a single entry per CDR3 protein. The sample has about 580,000 distinct CDR3 sequences; less than 60% are singletons. Sequencing was done on a sample of blood. The J gene is TRBJ1-2, the V gene TRBV7-2, with a tentative D call TRBD1 (6 bases). This TCR was sampled from an elderly man in good health. The CDR3 DNA follows: TGTGCCAGCAGCTCTTACAGGGATCAAGGTGGCTACACCTTC. Residues: CASSSYRDQGGYTF.